Below, 20 T cell receptor beta chains from the same sample are listed, as sequenced in a study of T cell responses to AZD1222 COVID-19 vaccine. Repertoires were generated with immunoSEQ multiplex PCR, while TCRdb's copy carries only in-frame clones and drops some. The sample yields around 100,000 clones, around 85% seen once. The sample in question was peripheral blood, obtained 28 days after the second AZD1222 dose. The source is an adult who received the AZD1222 COVID-19 vaccine.

The chain combines TRBV18 with TRBJ2-3; D may be TRBD2 (6 bases). This CDR3 spans 17 amino acids. Germline V gene lookup returns CDR1 KGHSH and CDR2 LQKENI. Trimming pared 0 bases from V and 1 base from J, leaving 14 bases between. The CDR3 sequence is CASSPPTGVAGTDTQYF. In DNA, the CDR3 is TGTGCCAGCTCACCACCGACGGGCGTAGCGGGCACAGATACGCAGTATTTT. Combining the CDR3 with reference TRBV18 and TRBJ2-3 gives the whole variable domain NAGVMQNPRHLVRRRGQEARLRCSPMKGHSHVYWYRQLPEEGLKFMVYLQKENIIDESGMPKERFSAEFPKEGPSILRIQQVVRGDSAAYFCASSPPTGVAGTDTQYFGPGTRLTVL.

The chain is built from TRBV5-5 and TRBJ1-4, with D unresolved. V lost 4 bases and J lost 1, with 11 bases in between. The CDR3 contains 15 residues. The germline V gene encodes CDR1 SGHKS and CDR2 YYEKEE (reference sequence). CDR3 sequence reads: CASSPLVGTNEKLFF. CDR3 in DNA: TGTGCCAGCAGCCCATTGGTGGGAACTAATGAAAAACTGTTTTTT.

This clone was seen a single time. The V gene is TRBV18, the J gene TRBJ2-5, with 8 nucleotides matching TRBD2. The germline CDR1 and CDR2 sequences are KGHSH and LQKENI. There are 16 residues in the CDR3. V lost 4 bases to trimming and J lost 3 bases; unmatched junction nucleotides: 10. The CDR3 spells CASSRPRGLAEETQYF. CDR3 nucleotides: TGTGCCAGCTCACGACCGAGAGGACTAGCCGAAGAGACCCAGTACTTC.

The chain has TRBV20-1 and TRBJ1-2; unclear D gene. In germline, CDR1 is DFQATT, CDR2 SNEGSKA (reference sequence). The CDR3 spans 11 residues. The V end lost 3 bases, the J end lost 8 bases, and 10 bases lay between the germline ends. The CDR3: CSARGLMGYTF. The CDR3 nucleotides are TGCAGTGCTAGGGGTCTGATGGGCTACACCTTC.

This sequence joins TRBV10-3 and TRBJ1-1; no clear D. Germline V gives CDR1 ENHRY, CDR2 SYGVKD. Trimming removed 8 bases at V and 1 base at J, with 11 bases between. This CDR3 has 13 amino acids. This chain's CDR3 is CAIRAGRNTEAFF. CDR3 DNA: TGTGCCATCCGCGCGGGCCGGAACACTGAAGCTTTCTTT.

The CDR3 coding sequence is TGTGCCAGCAGCTACGGACAGGGAGCCACTGAAGCTTTCTTT. Translated, it gives CASSYGQGATEAFF. The rearrangement links TRBV3-1 (or the pseudogene TRBV3-2) to TRBJ1-1, with TRBD1 matching 8 bases. The CDR3 length is 14 residues. J gave up 4 bases and V 5 bases, and 6 bases lay outside the gene matches. From germline, CDR1 is LGHDT and CDR2 YNNKEL (reference sequence).

The chain couples TRBV10-3 to TRBJ2-2; TRBD2 matches 9 bases. Trimming removed 0 bases from V and 1 base from J; junction bases left unmatched: 0. Germline CDR1 is ENHRY and CDR2 is SYGVKD. The CDR3 is made up of 16 amino acids. Here the CDR3 DNA reads TGTGCCATCAGTGAGTCTAGCGGGGGGAACACCGGGGAGCTGTTTTTT. Translated: CAISESSGGNTGELFF.

The rearrangement links TRBV14 to TRBJ1-4; D uncertain. Per germline, CDR1 SGHDN and CDR2 FVKESK. The CDR3 has 15 amino acids. Trimming pared 4 bases from V and 3 bases from J, leaving 12 bases between. CDR3 protein: CASSPWESSNEKLFF. CDR3 nucleotides: TGTGCCAGCAGCCCGTGGGAGTCGTCTAATGAAAAACTGTTTTTT.

The genes are TRBV5-1 and TRBJ1-2, with 8 bases matching TRBD1. The CDR3 is 13 residues long. The germline CDR1 and CDR2 sequences are SGHRS and YFSETQ. J gave up 8 bases and V 4 bases, and 7 bases lay outside the gene matches. The CDR3 DNA reads as TGCGCCAGCAGCGGGGACAGGACAGGCGGCTACACCTTC. Translated, it gives CASSGDRTGGYTF.

V and J are TRBV5-1 and TRBJ2-5; D perhaps matches TRBD2 (5 bases). CDR3 size: 15 residues. Germline V gene data show CDR1 as SGHRS and CDR2 as YFSETQ. Trimming cost V 0 bases and J 7 bases, with 16 bases left between them. The CDR3 DNA reads TGCGCCAGCAGCTTGGCGGCTAGCCTCGAAGGGACCCAGTACTTC. Its translation is CASSLAASLEGTQYF.

In DNA form, the CDR3 reads TGTGCCAGCAGTTTATTAGGGGTAGAGGACGAGCAGTACTTC. It codes for CASSLLGVEDEQYF. V is TRBV27 and J is TRBJ2-7; the D gene is possibly TRBD1 (5 bases). The CDR3 covers 14 residues. Trimming took off 1 base at V and 5 bases at J, with 12 bases between the two ends. CDR1 and CDR2 from the germline V gene are MNHEY and SMNVEV (reference sequence).

The chain links TRBV7-3 to TRBJ2-1, with D possibly matching TRBD2 (6 bases). The CDR3 totals 15 residues. Germline CDR1 and CDR2: SGHTA and FQGTGA. Trimming pared 4 bases from V and 4 bases from J, leaving 14 bases between. CDR3 region: CASSYLGGAYNEQFF. For the CDR3, the DNA is TGTGCCAGCAGCTACCTGGGCGGGGCGTACAATGAGCAGTTCTTC.

The genes are TRBV19 and TRBJ1-2; a weak D match, TRBD1 (6 bases). V was pared by 6 bases and J by 2 bases, with 16 bases between. Germline CDR1 reads LNHDA; CDR2 reads SQIVND (reference sequence). This CDR3 has 15 amino acids. For the CDR3, the DNA is TGTGCCAGTAGGTACCCGGGGGGGCCAAACTATGGCTACACCTTC. It translates to CASRYPGGPNYGYTF.

The chain is built from TRBV5-1 and TRBJ2-7; 11 bases line up with TRBD2. In germline, CDR1 is SGHRS, CDR2 YFSETQ. J was trimmed by 0 bases and V by 4 bases; bases with no gene match: 3. CDR3 length: 15 residues. As DNA, the CDR3 is TGCGCCAGCAGCGTAGGACTAGCGGGCTCCTACGAGCAGTACTTC. It is translated as CASSVGLAGSYEQYF.

V is TRBV7-2 and J is TRBJ2-5, with D perhaps assigned TRBD1 or TRBD2 (5 bases each). Trimming shortened V by 3 bases and J by 1 base, and 15 bases separated the two germline ends. The CDR3 is 16 amino acids. Germline lookup yields CDR1 SGHTA and CDR2 FQGNSA. For the CDR3, the DNA is TGTGCCAGCAGCTTCGGGTCGGGGACCCTCCAAGAGACCCAGTACTTC. It codes for CASSFGSGTLQETQYF.

V and J are TRBV7-2 and TRBJ2-7; the D gene could be TRBD1 or TRBD2 (6 bases each). V was pared by 1 base and J by 0 bases, with 16 bases between. Germline V gene data show CDR1 as SGHTA and CDR2 as FQGNSA. The CDR3 totals 17 residues. The CDR3 here is CASSLGNWGAASYEQYF. Here the CDR3 DNA reads TGTGCCAGCAGCTTAGGAAACTGGGGGGCGGCCTCCTACGAGCAGTACTTC.

V and J are TRBV5-6 and TRBJ2-7; D perhaps matches TRBD1 (5 bases). Germline CDR1 reads SGHDT; CDR2 reads YYEEEE. V lost 4 bases and J lost 4, with 6 bases in between. The CDR3 has 11 amino acids. CDR3 residues: CASSRQYEQYF. In nucleotides, the CDR3 is TGTGCCAGCAGCCGACAGTACGAGCAGTACTTC.

This chain uses TRBV25-1 with TRBJ1-1; 9 bases line up with TRBD1. This CDR3 comprises 15 residues. Germline CDR1 is MGHDK and CDR2 is SYGVNS. J gave up 5 bases and V 4 bases, and 8 bases lay outside the gene matches. CDR3: CASSGQGGTGTEAFF. As DNA, the CDR3 is TGTGCCAGCAGTGGACAGGGGGGGACGGGGACTGAAGCTTTCTTT.

The chain combines TRBV19 with TRBJ2-1; 7 bases line up with TRBD1. The germline V gene has CDR1 LNHDA and CDR2 SQIVND (reference sequence). V lost 9 bases and J lost 10; bases outside the gene matches: 15. CDR3 length: 14 amino acids. Written as DNA, the CDR3 is TGTGCCAGCTCCTCCGGACAGGTGTTTTGGGAGCAGTTCTTC. As protein: CASSSGQVFWEQFF.

This sequence joins TRBV5-4 and TRBJ2-3, with 11 bases that match TRBD2. The CDR3 totals 17 residues. Trimming took 0 bases from V and 4 from J; bases not matched to a gene: 7. Germline CDR1 reads SGHNT; CDR2 reads YYREEE (reference sequence). The CDR3 sequence is CASSLGLAGRRSDTQYF. The CDR3 DNA follows: TGTGCCAGCAGCTTGGGACTAGCGGGGAGGCGCTCAGATACGCAGTATTTT.